Sequencing of this T cell receptor beta chain was carried out in a study of cytomegalovirus exposure and HLA in healthy donors. This CDR3 region has 16 residues. Regarding the study as a whole: Reports state that TCR beta sequences accurately predicted most subjects' HLA-A and HLA-B alleles.

The PCR was carried out with 60 Vbeta primers and 13 Jbeta primers. The data were produced by immunoSEQ multiplex PCR, yet TCRdb's version contains in-frame clones alone and is incomplete. Among 150,000 to 200,000 clones listed, over 60% were seen once. Regarding this clone: As yet, its antigen is unknown.

This rearrangement joins TRBV21-1 to TRBJ1-1. TRBV21-1 is shown as a pseudogene. The sequenced material came from PBMCs. The sequence derives from a woman in her 50s in good health and CMV-seropositive. The DNA of the CDR3 is TGTGCCAGCAGCAAAGGAGAGGAGGGAGCGAACACTGAAGCTTTCTTT. Protein sequence: CASSKGEEGANTEAFF.